The present T cell receptor beta chain was sequenced within a study of technical replicates of blood from a few donors. Measured with immunoSEQ multiplex PCR; TCRdb has only the in-frame clones, and not every one. The sample carries around 65,000 clones, about 90% recorded once. Trimming took off 3 bases at V and 4 bases at J, with 13 bases between the two ends. The CDR3 length is 15 residues. Per the germline V gene, CDR1 is SGHNT and CDR2 is YYREEE (reference sequence). Sequenced: PBMCs. The TCR was taken from a human donor in good health. Some clones in this sample may be carry-over from other donors' samples. This chain joins TRBV5-4 and TRBJ1-4; possibly TRBD1 for D (5 bases). In DNA, the CDR3 is TGTGCCAGCAGCTCCCGGGCTCAGGGTAATGAAAAACTGTTTTTT. As protein: CASSSRAQGNEKLFF.